This TCR beta chain is drawn from a study of beta chain features in type 1 diabetes (dated by TCRdb to the late 2010s). About the full investigation: Mean age, gender distribution, total cell number and subset yield did not differ between patients and healthy donors. Across all samples, some 99 million sorted cells were examined, and cell number per subset correlated strongly with RNA yield. In the study, TCRB repertoires of sorted circulating CD4+ T cell subsets from recently diagnosed type 1 diabetes patients were compared with those of matched healthy donors. Regulatory and stem cell-like memory subsets were obtained from only 8 patients and roughly 8 healthy donors, while naive and central memory subsets were obtained from all 28 donors. Study-wide findings and limitations: Because cDNA was sequenced instead of genomic DNA, activated cells with high expression could be over-represented, although the groups did not differ in activation or CD3 levels. PCR may preferentially amplify shorter templates, but because patient and control samples were amplified and corrected together, any resulting skew would affect both groups equally. Fewer insertions and more nucleotide deletions at VDJ recombination sites were observed in patients with type 1 diabetes, implying thymic rearrangement abnormalities. Type 1 diabetes patients showed a moderate but significant shortening of TCRB CDR3 length in all four CD4+ subsets. Naive, central memory and regulatory TCRB repertoires appeared more similar among patients than among healthy donors. Because small numbers of individuals were included in the HLA sub-analyses, any influence of HLA type on TCRB rearrangement was left unresolved.

The entire amount of isolated RNA was reverse transcribed using the High Capacity cDNA Reverse Transcription Kit, so the sequenced TCRB transcripts were expressed ones. Naive, central memory and regulatory T cell samples underwent deep immunoSEQ sequencing, averaging approximately 3.5 million total reads per sample. Sorted cells were lysed in RLT buffer, and RNA was extracted using DNase-treated RNeasy Micro or Mini kits according to cell number. Each cell subset was processed on its own to prevent cross-contamination, while patient and healthy donor samples were processed together. The immunoSEQ multiplex PCR was used to amplify TCRB sequences from cDNA, yielding 87-bp fragments that span the CDR3 region. The amplicons were sequenced using the Illumina HiSeq platform. Concerning the study's data processing: PCR bias was corrected computationally using synthetic template baselines, and reads within Hamming distance 2 were collapsed, with unmergeable singletons discarded. Reads were aligned to IMGT to assign V, D and J genes, CDR3 length, and insertions or deletions at six rearrangement sites. Within each subset, clonotype counts were normalized to the number of sorted cells before true diversity and Gini coefficients were calculated with the tcR R package. The overlap coefficient, calculated on TCRB nucleotide sequences, was used to quantify repertoire sharing. The clones in this table, taken by TCRdb from immuneACCESS, are in-frame only. Not every clone is retained; where verified, under half of the shortfall comes from an unresolved V gene, and the cause of the rest is unknown. D and trimming come from the DNA, and the V and J calls and clone size come from that table. This sample is represented by more than 100,000 clones; approximately 30% of them were singletons. The top ten clones comprise approximately 0.5% of the sample.

As regards this clone: It has no known antigen specificity. Per-base qualities were not stored, and no clone one base away is much larger.

The junction shows trimming of 4 bases on V and 0 bases on J, plus 16 bases between the germline ends. Counted from cysteine to phenylalanine, this CDR3 has 17 amino acids. The sequence is cut down to CDR3 DNA, 51 bases in frame from base 1. Via the germline V gene (reference sequence), CDR1 is LNHDA and CDR2 SQIVND. A single peripheral blood draw of roughly 0.11 L on average was collected from each donor into heparinised tubes. A BD FACSAria II and a panel including CD45RO, CCR7, CD25, CD127, CD95 and CD27 were used to sort naive, central memory, regulatory and stem cell-like memory CD4+ T cells. All sorted populations exceeded 98% purity. Right away, PBMCs were isolated by Lymphoprep density gradient centrifugation and were stained directly, with no culture step. Samples were stained and sorted in pairs, with one healthy donor and one patient per experiment, so that batch effects were minimized.

The receptor was derived from a woman between 18 and 29 years old with type 1 diabetes. The sequencing input was central memory CD4+ T cells from blood. The chain is encoded by TRBV19 joined to TRBJ1-5; no confident D gene assignment can be made. The CDR3 in this case is CASSKLREGNSNQPQHF. The DNA sequence is given as TGTGCCAGTAGTAAATTACGTGAGGGAAATAGCAATCAGCCCCAGCATTTT.